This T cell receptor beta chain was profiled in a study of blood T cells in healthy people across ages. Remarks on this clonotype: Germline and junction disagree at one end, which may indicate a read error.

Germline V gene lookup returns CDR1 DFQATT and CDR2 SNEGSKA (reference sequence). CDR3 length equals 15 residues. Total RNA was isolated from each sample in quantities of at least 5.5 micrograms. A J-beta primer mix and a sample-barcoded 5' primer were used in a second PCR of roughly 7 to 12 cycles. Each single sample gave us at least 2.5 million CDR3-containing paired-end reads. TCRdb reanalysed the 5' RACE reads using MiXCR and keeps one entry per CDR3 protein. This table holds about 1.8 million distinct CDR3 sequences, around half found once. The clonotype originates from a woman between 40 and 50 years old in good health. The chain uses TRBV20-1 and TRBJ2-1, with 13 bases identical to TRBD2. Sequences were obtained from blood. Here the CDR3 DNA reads TGCAGTGCTACCGGACTAGCGGGGGAGTACAATGAGCGGTTCTTC. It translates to CSATGLAGEYNERFF.